These 9 T cell receptor beta chains were all obtained from the same sample, sequenced in a study of shared clonotypes between healthy human individuals. This table comes from immunoSEQ multiplex PCR, and its TCRdb copy is limited to in-frame clones, with some not included. The sample has 1,400,000 or so clones, around 98.5% seen once. Sequenced input: naive CD4+ T cells sorted from blood. The subset here: CD45RA+ positively selected. Receptors were obtained from a man aged 25 to 40 in good health.

The V call is TRBV6-5, the J call TRBJ2-1; D not certain. Trimming took off 4 bases at V and 2 bases at J, with 12 bases between the two ends. CDR3 length equals 15 residues. Germline loops: CDR1 MNHEY, CDR2 SVGAGI. Here the CDR3 DNA reads TGTGCCAGCAGTTTTAGGGATTTGGCCTACAATGAGCAGTTCTTC. This encodes CASSFRDLAYNEQFF.

CDR3 sequence reads: CASSLGFGTSWNEQFF. The CDR3 nucleotides are TGTGCCAGCAGCTTAGGGTTTGGGACTAGCTGGAATGAGCAGTTCTTC. This rearrangement joins TRBV7-9 to TRBJ2-1, with 9 bases lining up with TRBD2. The CDR3 consists of 16 residues. Trimming removed 1 base from V and 7 bases from J; junction bases left unmatched: 8. Germline V lookup: CDR1 SEHNR, CDR2 FQNEAQ (reference sequence).

This chain uses TRBV6-6 with TRBJ1-5; D is uncertain. V lost 6 bases to trimming and J lost 5 bases, with 11 bases between them. Germline V gives CDR1 MNHNY, CDR2 SVGAGI (reference sequence). The CDR3 has 13 residues. The CDR3: CASSLDMYQPQHF. The CDR3 DNA reads as TGTGCCAGCAGCCTCGACATGTATCAGCCCCAGCATTTT.

This clone was seen a single time. The V call is TRBV19, the J call TRBJ1-4; no firm D call. The CDR3 is 17 residues long. The V end lost 3 bases, the J end lost 3 bases, and 17 bases lay between the germline ends. Germline V CDR1 and CDR2: LNHDA, SQIVND (reference sequence). CDR3 bases: TGTGCCAGTAGTATTGTTCGGAACTGGGATTCTAATGAAAAACTGTTTTTT. Its translation is CASSIVRNWDSNEKLFF.

The V gene is TRBV6-5, the J gene TRBJ2-3, with D uncertain. Germline CDR1 is MNHEY and CDR2 is SVGAGI. The ends were cut back, 5 bases at V and 3 bases at J, with 12 bases in the middle. CDR3 length: 14 amino acids. The CDR3 nucleotides read TGTGCCAGCAGTCCCATACCTGGAACAGATACGCAGTATTTT. Its translation is CASSPIPGTDTQYF.

This sequence joins TRBV5-1 and TRBJ1-3; D not certain. CDR3 size: 14 residues. V was pared by 1 base and J by 0 bases, with 5 bases between. The germline V gene has CDR1 SGHRS and CDR2 YFSETQ. This CDR3 is CASSLWTSGNTIYF. In DNA, the CDR3 is TGCGCCAGCAGCTTGTGGACCTCTGGAAACACCATATATTTT. Combining the CDR3 with reference TRBV5-1 and TRBJ1-3 gives the whole variable domain KAGVTQTPRYLIKTRGQQVTLSCSPISGHRSVSWYQQTPGQGLQFLFEYFSETQRNKGNFPGRFSGRQFSNSRSEMNVSTLELGDSALYLCASSLWTSGNTIYFGEGSWLTVV.

The chain couples TRBV2 to TRBJ2-7, with 10 bases fitting TRBD1. This CDR3 spans 14 amino acids. The V gene end was trimmed by 10 bases and the J gene end by 5 bases; junction bases not matched to a gene: 11. Germline V CDR1 and CDR2: SNHLY, FYNNEI. The DNA of the CDR3 is TGTGCCACCCAGTGGGGGACAGGGGATCACGAGCAGTACTTC. It translates to CATQWGTGDHEQYF.

This clone appeared once. The chain employs TRBV19 and TRBJ2-3; 8 bases map to TRBD1. The CDR3 extends over 16 amino acids. The ends lost 4 bases at V and 0 bases at J; junction bases unmatched: 6. Germline V gene data show CDR1 as LNHDA and CDR2 as SQIVND (reference sequence). CDR3 in amino acids: CASSKGGTGSTDTQYF. The CDR3 region has the DNA TGTGCCAGTAGTAAAGGTGGGACAGGTAGCACAGATACGCAGTATTTT. The full variable domain, completed using reference TRBV19 and TRBJ2-3, is DGGITQSPKYLFRKEGQNVTLSCEQNLNHDAMYWYRQDPGQGLRLIYYSQIVNDFQKGDIAEGYSVSREKKESFPLTVTSAQKNPTAFYLCASSKGGTGSTDTQYFGPGTRLTVL.

The chain is built from TRBV5-1 and TRBJ2-1, with 9 positions matching TRBD1. Germline CDR1 is SGHRS and CDR2 is YFSETQ. This CDR3 region has 15 residues. The V segment lost 6 bases and the J segment 5 bases; nucleotides outside the gene matches: 9. The CDR3 spells CASTDRDRANNEQFF. The CDR3 DNA sequence: TGCGCCAGCACTGACCGGGACAGGGCAAACAATGAGCAGTTCTTC. Combining the CDR3 with reference TRBV5-1 and TRBJ2-1 gives the whole variable domain KAGVTQTPRYLIKTRGQQVTLSCSPISGHRSVSWYQQTPGQGLQFLFEYFSETQRNKGNFPGRFSGRQFSNSRSEMNVSTLELGDSALYLCASTDRDRANNEQFFGPGTRLTVL.